This record looks at one T cell receptor beta chain sequence and its context. Its specificity is unknown. This sample stems from a study of immune evolution from preneoplasia to lung adenocarcinoma. The study, taken as a whole, reports: Clonality was highest in normal lung, lower in later-stage lesions apparently.

This CDR3 spans 15 amino acids. Trimming took 4 bases from V and 7 from J; bases not matched to a gene: 10. Method: immunoSEQ multiplex PCR; TCRdb's copy keeps in-frame clones and lacks some. The sample consists of approximately 9,600 clones, about 80% of them appearing once. Patients had resection in Japan or China between the mid-2010s and the late 2010s. Each case's diagnosis was confirmed by two pathologists on H&E. Nucleic acids came from premalignant or tumor cells enriched by macro-dissection. The chain links TRBV6-7 to TRBJ2-1; 7 positions agree with TRBD1. TRBV6-7 is noted as an ORF with a role that remains uncertain. The sequence derives from a person aged 65 to 85 with lung adenocarcinoma. The material sequenced was FFPE minimally invasive lung adenocarcinoma tissue. The CDR3 sequence is CASSCNRGKRNEQFF. The CDR3 DNA is TGTGCCAGCAGTTGTAACAGGGGAAAAAGGAATGAGCAGTTCTTC.